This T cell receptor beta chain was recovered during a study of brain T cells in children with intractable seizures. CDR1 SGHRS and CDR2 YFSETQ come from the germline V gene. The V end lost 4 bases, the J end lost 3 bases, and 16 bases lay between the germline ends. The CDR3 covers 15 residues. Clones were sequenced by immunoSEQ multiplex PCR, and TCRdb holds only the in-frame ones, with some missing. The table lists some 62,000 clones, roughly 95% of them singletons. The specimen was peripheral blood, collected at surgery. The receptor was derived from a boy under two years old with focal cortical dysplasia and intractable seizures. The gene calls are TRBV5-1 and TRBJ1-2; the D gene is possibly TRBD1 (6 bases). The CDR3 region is CASSPWTDSYYGYTF. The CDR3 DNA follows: TGCGCCAGCAGCCCCTGGACAGACTCCTACTATGGCTACACCTTC.